These T cell receptor beta chains were read from a single sample in a study of brain T cells in children with intractable seizures. Data came from immunoSEQ multiplex PCR; TCRdb stores just in-frame clones and leaves some out. The table has 35,000 to 50,000 clones, more than 80% seen once. Sequencing was performed on peripheral blood, taken at surgery. The receptors come from a girl aged 2 to 10 with tuberous sclerosis and intractable seizures. CDR3s include the opening cysteine and the closing phenylalanine or tryptophan. D genes are given only for firm matches. Some rows have no size entry. The others give once, few or many, or a class for an expanded clone.

CDR3 protein,CDR3 DNA,D gene,V gene,clone size,J gene
CASSQDPGTGLRKLFF,TGCGCCAGCAGCCAAGATCCCGGGACAGGGTTAAGAAAACTGTTTTTT,TRBD1,TRBV4-1,NA,TRBJ1-4
CASSEGPGGDYGYTF,TGTGCCAGCTCGGAAGGTCCAGGGGGGGACTATGGCTACACCTTC,TRBD1,TRBV18,NA,TRBJ1-2
CASSQVSSYEQYF,TGCGCCAGCAGCCAAGTCAGCTCCTACGAGCAGTACTTC,NA,TRBV4-1,few,TRBJ2-7
CASRLRTGILNTEAFF,TGTGCCAGCCGGTTGAGGACAGGGATACTGAACACTGAAGCTTTCTTT,TRBD1,TRBV19,NA,TRBJ1-1
CATKDPSTDTQYF,TGTGCCACCAAGGACCCTAGCACAGATACGCAGTATTTT,NA,TRBV15,NA,TRBJ2-3
CASSQGQGLNYGYTF,TGCGCCAGCAGCCAAGGACAGGGACTTAACTATGGCTACACCTTC,TRBD1,TRBV4-1,NA,TRBJ1-2
CASSEALGRGVFSYNEQFF,TGTGCCAGCAGTGAAGCGCTGGGGCGGGGGGTCTTCTCCTACAATGAGCAGTTCTTC,TRBD2,TRBV6-1,NA,TRBJ2-1
CASRDPKANTDTQYF,TGTGCCAGCAGGGACCCAAAGGCGAACACAGATACGCAGTATTTT,NA,TRBV7-6,NA,TRBJ2-3
CATSPGREEKLFF,TGTGCCACCAGTCCCGGGAGAGAGGAAAAACTGTTTTTT,NA,TRBV24-1,NA,TRBJ1-4
CASSFIGSGGVTDTQYF,TGTGCCAGCAGCTTTATTGGCAGCGGGGGGGTCACAGATACGCAGTATTTT,TRBD2,TRBV11-2,NA,TRBJ2-3
CSVEDHTGRGEQYF,TGCAGCGTTGAAGATCATACAGGGCGAGGCGAGCAGTACTTC,NA,TRBV29-1,NA,TRBJ2-7
CASSLVTGETQYF,TGTGCCAGCAGTTTGGTCACCGGAGAGACCCAGTACTTC,NA,TRBV12-3/TRBV12-4,NA,TRBJ2-5
CASSREGARPYGYTF,TGCGCCAGCAGCCGGGAGGGGGCAAGGCCTTATGGCTACACCTTC,TRBD1,TRBV5-1,NA,TRBJ1-2
CASSWDPGTGSTEAFF,TGTGCCAGCAGCTGGGATCCCGGGACAGGGAGCACTGAAGCTTTCTTT,TRBD1,TRBV5-5,NA,TRBJ1-1
CASSETGGRDTEAFF,TGCGCCAGCAGCGAGACAGGGGGTAGGGACACTGAAGCTTTCTTT,TRBD1,TRBV5-1,once,TRBJ1-1
CASTLGHSYNSPLHF,TGTGCCAGTACCCTGGGGCATTCCTATAATTCACCCCTCCACTTT,NA,TRBV19,once,TRBJ1-6
CASSATSGVSYNEQFF,TGTGCCAGCAGCGCCACTAGCGGGGTCTCCTACAATGAGCAGTTCTTC,TRBD2,TRBV7-9,NA,TRBJ2-1
CAVGVTEAFF,TGTGCTGTGGGGGTCACTGAAGCTTTCTTT,NA,TRBV30,NA,TRBJ1-1